Below, one TCR beta chain is given with its context. The entirety of the isolated RNA underwent reverse transcription, so expressed TCRB transcripts were sequenced. Assay: immunoSEQ multiplex PCR; the TCRdb copy retains only in-frame clones and omits some. Of 160,000 or so clones detected, 9% to 10% appear once; the ten largest clones hold about 2.1%. V dropped 7 bases and J dropped 6 bases, with 16 bases sitting between them. Germline V lookup: CDR1 SGHAT, CDR2 FQDESV (reference sequence). This CDR3 is 14 amino acids long. This sample is part of a study of beta chain features in type 1 diabetes. Whole-study context: Patients looked much like healthy donors when it came to age, gender and cell yields.

The chain uses TRBV11-1 and TRBJ2-1; D is possibly TRBD1 (7 bases). Sequencing input: central memory CD4+ T cells from blood. The TCR sequence derives from a young woman in good health. The CDR3 bases are TGTGCCAGCACCGCGCAGGGGGGAGTCAATGAGCAGTTCTTC. This encodes CASTAQGGVNEQFF.